This TCR beta chain was retrieved from a study of T cell responses to AZD1222 COVID-19 vaccine. The method was immunoSEQ multiplex PCR; TCRdb's version includes in-frame clones alone and lacks a portion of them. The table includes fewer than 150,000 clones, more than 80% detected once. As for this clone: Its matching antigen is unknown.

Findings and limits, study-wide: After the peak T cell response, and only then, were repertoires sampled. Researchers report vaccine-associated CD4 TCRs spanning spike, with dominance at 160-218 and 743-854.

Source: peripheral blood, taken on day 0 of AZD1222 vaccination. The source is an adult in good health.

CDR3 coding DNA: TGTGCCAGCTCACTTCTTCCGAACACTGAAGCTTTCTTT. Amino acids: CASSLLPNTEAFF. The chain links TRBV18 to TRBJ1-1; D not resolved. The CDR3 runs 13 residues. Between the trimmed V and J ends, which lost 4 bases and 1 base, there was a span of 7 bases. Germline-derived CDR1 and CDR2 are KGHSH and LQKENI.